This TCR beta chain was observed in a study of cytomegalovirus exposure and HLA in healthy donors (dated by TCRdb to 2015 to 2018). Regarding the study in general: According to an earlier analysis of a few hundred of the donors, roughly 180 million T cells yielded 95 million to 140 million unique TCR beta sequences and 250 to 350 Gb of sequence data. An early release covering roughly 600 HLA-typed donors comprised about 300 gigabases of sequencing data and 65 million to 100 million unique TCR sequences. Among the roughly 400 genotyped donors, about 85% belonged to the genetic ancestry cluster associated with self-reported Caucasian donors. The study aimed to test whether signatures of past pathogen exposure could be identified by cataloging public T cell receptors. The study profiled the T cell repertoires of some 610 subjects by immunosequencing and related them to cytomegalovirus serostatus. In addition to the first cohort of 650 to 800 subjects, a separate validation cohort of about 120 different subjects was used. The study combined high-throughput TCR immunosequencing, statistical association of individual TCRs with disease status, and machine learning to predict cytomegalovirus infection status. A later analysis re-analyzed previously published TCR beta repertoires from roughly 690 donors and added high-resolution HLA genotyping to study TCR occurrence patterns. The later analysis used no new phenotypic data to find candidate immune exposures, relying instead on TCR beta sequences and their occurrence across donors. An earlier analysis of 587 of the donors used high-throughput TCR beta sequencing to judge whether each TCR beta V gene segment behaved as functional or pseudogenic. Donor age, sex, ethnicity and CMV serostatus were collected together with the repertoire data. A later genetic analysis used genome-wide SNP genotypes for about three fifths of the 666 donors, treating that subset as a discovery cohort. Every repertoire in the discovery cohort had been generated on one and the same sequencing platform. Both class I and class II loci were covered by HLA typing, at four-digit resolution. The number of typed donors differed by locus: about 620-640 for A, B, C, DRB1 and DQB1; approximately 540 for DQA1; approximately 600 for DPA1; and roughly 450 for DPB1. Four or five DR-DQ haplotypes were handled as single units for association and clustering, since linkage in the cohort was strong. Across about 380 genotyped donors of the cohort, an average of 235,054 unique TCR beta nucleotide sequences per donor were sequenced, and roughly 20% of those sequences were non-productive. Overall study results and their limits: Correlated functional status among segregating V segments might be attributable to linkage disequilibrium, but an unknown experimental factor could not be ruled out. When HLA alleles, especially DR and DQ, strongly co-occurred, attributing TCR associations to individual alleles was difficult. Compared with equally common non-associated chains, HLA-associated TCR beta chains in a later analysis were more clonally expanded and had lower generation probabilities. In a later analysis, several top co-occurrence clusters were reported to appear linked to parvovirus B19, influenza, CMV and Epstein-Barr virus. The study gave a list of 150 to 200 TCR beta chains associated with cytomegalovirus. In this cohort, only TCR beta chains were sequenced, and detectable features were limited by the absence of alpha or paired-chain data. The authors suggested that the approach could potentially be extended to other disease states and immunological phenotypes. In an earlier analysis of 450 to 750 of the donors, most TCR beta V segments appeared in productive rearrangements about 87% or about 30% of the time, broadly matching IMGT annotations. The classifier was reported to diagnose cytomegalovirus status with high specificity and sensitivity in both the original cohort and the validation cohort. A cluster of highly shared sequence variants was judged likely to be a technical artifact of the sequencing pipeline. The 87-base-pair reads could not distinguish some IMGT-functional V segments, including TRBV6-2 and TRBV6-3, so those segments were excluded. Because counts were too low, seventeen rarely observed V segments, including chromosome 9 orphons, were left out of the earlier analysis of approximately 500 of the donors. The presence/absence analyses assumed that sequencing depth was roughly uniform across donors, and that assumption may not be true. V-gene and J-gene trimming of TCR beta chains was associated with a missense DCLRE1C variant in a later genetic analysis, and the association was replicated in an independent cohort. While some public TCRs were present in many individuals, most TCR sequences turned up only very rarely across donors. In a later genetic analysis, fewer N-insertions in productive TCRs were reported among donors in an Asian-associated ancestry cluster than the approximately 670-donor mean. According to a later analysis, most CMV-associated TCR beta chains appeared to be HLA-restricted, and the HLA associations seemed to be driven largely by CMV exposure. Because HLA typing was missing for some donors at each locus, association tests included only the typed subset. The only immune exposure information available for the cohort was CMV serostatus. A few of the identified cytomegalovirus-associated TCR beta chains were confirmed in vitro to be specific for cytomegalovirus antigens. A later analysis associated about 17,000 TCR beta sequences with specific HLA alleles at a false discovery rate of 0.05. In a later analysis, the rate of TCR association differed among HLA loci, with DRB1 alleles having the most associated TCRs and HLA-C alleles having the fewest. A further reported finding was that TCR beta sequences accurately predicted the HLA-A and HLA-B alleles for most subjects in the first cohort.

From the cysteine up to the phenylalanine, the CDR3 has a length of 16 residues. The DNA shown is the 48-base CDR3, in frame from base 1. After removal of 0 bases from V and 4 bases from J, the junction retains 4 bases not matched to a gene. CDR1 and CDR2 (SGHRS, YFSETQ) derive from the germline V gene. The cohort comprised some 730 healthy bone marrow donors. At the time of sampling, all cohort members were nominally healthy, though unrecorded immune exposures were likely present. The donor tested CMV seropositive and was one of the 289 seropositive cohort members. Each donor provided a peripheral blood sample, and peripheral blood mononuclear cells were used for TCR beta sequencing. Genomic DNA extraction from the blood cell samples was performed with the Qiagen DNeasy Blood Extraction Kit. The sample holds one count of this clone. The clone's antigen remains unknown. Base quality data are lacking; no much larger clone is found one base away.

Library preparation employed the immunoSEQ multiplex PCR assay. For the multiplex PCR, a mixture combining 60 forward primers for TCR Vbeta segments and 13 reverse primers for TCR Jbeta segments was used. The CDR3 region of rearranged TCR beta genes was amplified from genomic DNA by a multiplex PCR assay. On the Illumina HiSeq System, the amplified TCR beta libraries were sequenced as 87-base-pair reads. On the authors' methods: In a later analysis, 77 million or so unique TCR beta chains were counted across the 666 repertoires, and about 9.9 million of these chains were shared by at least two donors. Raw reads were error-corrected and collapsed into unique sequences by a nearest-neighbor algorithm in which closely related sequences were merged to remove PCR and sequencing errors. CDR3 sequences were aligned to IMGT reference sequences to assign V, D and J gene segments. For a sequence to be retained, at least a six-nucleotide match to both a V gene segment and a J gene segment was required. A rearrangement was called productive if the CDR3 had no stop codons and remained in frame with V and J, and every other rearrangement was called non-productive. Following IMGT convention, CDR3 was defined as the stretch from the second conserved V-encoded cysteine up to the conserved J-encoded phenylalanine. The earlier analysis of about 640 of the donors excluded any sequence lacking an unambiguous match to a single V gene segment. In an earlier analysis of 587 of the donors, a V segment was called functional when productive rearrangements were above 56.7%, and segregating when the standard deviation between donors exceeded 5%. A statistical classification framework was built to diagnose cytomegalovirus status from the catalog of TCR beta chain sequences. In a later analysis, TCR nucleotide sequences were compared against IMGT/GENE-DB human TR gene sequences so that V and J genes could be assigned. Using the TCRdist pipeline, a later analysis assigned CDR3 sequences along with most-parsimonious VDJ recombination scenarios. A later analysis defined each TCR beta chain by its CDR3 amino acid sequence plus V-gene family, and excluded reads lacking a unique V-gene family. As a way to deal with suspected cross-contamination and a sequencing artifact, a later analysis dropped over 550 nucleotide sequences that were highly shared and had low generation probability. For each public chain, a later analysis derived a clonal expansion index from normalized ranks of inferred template counts within each repertoire. In a later analysis, generation probabilities were computed with a VDJ recombination model fitted to out-of-frame rearrangements, and the resulting probabilities were checked against IGoR. In a later analysis, TCR-TCR, TCR-HLA and TCR-CMV co-occurrence was scored with hypergeometric tests, and a repertoire-size bias correction was applied to TCR pairs. False discovery rates were estimated in a later analysis by permuting HLA or CMV assignments 20 times. A later analysis grouped co-occurring TCRs with DBSCAN, adding TCRdist sequence similarity when clustering within HLA-allele-positive subsets. For co-occurrence clustering, repertoires with fewer than 30,000 or more than 120,000 public chains were excluded, along with about five repertoires with anomalous nucleotide sharing. Sourced from immuneACCESS, this table was stored by TCRdb with only in-frame sequences that have V and J called. A share of the clones is absent; for the studies checked, an unresolved V gene accounts for under half, and the remainder has no known explanation. Clone size and V and J calls were adopted from that table, with D and trimming inferred from the DNA. Present in this sample are 160,000 or so clones, roughly 80% of which were seen just once. Approximately 12% of the sample goes to the ten largest clones.

The receptor chain draws on TRBV5-1 and TRBJ1-4; 9 of the junction bases match TRBD1. The sequence was collected from a man between 45 and 60 years old in good health and CMV-seropositive. Sequencing input: PBMCs. The encoded CDR3 is CASSLGDREVNEKLFF. The nucleotide sequence reads TGCGCCAGCAGCTTGGGGGACAGGGAGGTTAATGAAAAACTGTTTTTT. Full variable domain (CDR3 extended with the reference TRBV5-1 and TRBJ1-4 proteins): KAGVTQTPRYLIKTRGQQVTLSCSPISGHRSVSWYQQTPGQGLQFLFEYFSETQRNKGNFPGRFSGRQFSNSRSEMNVSTLELGDSALYLCASSLGDREVNEKLFFGSGTQLSVL.